This T cell receptor (beta chain) was documented in a study of blood T cell repertoires in COVID-19 (TCRdb year 2020). Concerning the study at large: Collaborator samples came from the United States, Italy and Spain and covered acute and convalescent phases of COVID-19. The prospective study material was composed of cDNA or gDNA derived from T cells, B-cell-depleted T cells, or PBMCs. Deeply sampled blood TCRbeta repertoires from subjects exposed to, actively infected with, or recovered from COVID-19 were included in the dataset. The repertoires were made available in a free public database intended to serve as a resource for research on the immune response to SARS-CoV-2. Samples came from the ongoing ImmuneRACE study (first 160 participants) plus 1,254 subjects from 6 global collaborators. The sample metadata nearly always contained a de-identified subject ID, COVID-19 status, age in years and sex. Where HLA class I and class II types were available, the types were taken from metadata supplied by the sample provider, not from assay-based typing.

The trim is 5 bases for V and 7 bases for J, with a gap of 17 bases between the germline ends. The germline V gene sets CDR1 to SGHTA and CDR2 to FQGNSA. The CDR3, cysteine through phenylalanine, is 15 amino acids long. The DNA shown is the 45-base CDR3, in frame from base 1. The collaborating institutions used their own protocols to collect whole blood in K2EDTA tubes. For TCRbeta analysis, collaborator samples were shipped as frozen whole blood, as isolated PBMCs, or as DNA extracted from either sample type. Comment on this clone: Its binding antigen is unknown. It has no much larger one-base neighbor in the sample; base qualities were not kept.

The paper's findings and limits, for the study overall: The amount of clinical and demographic metadata varied by source and participant and was provided uncurated.

The immunoSEQ Assay, a bias-controlled multiplex PCR, was used to amplify TCRbeta CDR3 regions from genomic DNA. In the original analysis: Nucleated cell counts per sample were estimated from amplification of reference gene primers within the assay. To quantify the absolute abundance of each unique TCRbeta CDR3 rearrangement, sequence reads were collapsed and filtered. For each sample, productive Simpson clonality was calculated as the square root of Simpson's diversity index over productive rearrangements. Drawn from immuneACCESS, this table holds only the in-frame rearrangements with V and J called that TCRdb kept. Clones are partly lost; checked studies trace under half to an unresolved V gene and leave the rest unexplained. V and J calls and clone size follow that table, whereas D and trimming were derived from the DNA. The sample table contains 30,000 to 45,000 clones; only one count was recorded for 60% to 85% of them. 1.5% to 2% of the sample rests with the top ten.

This receptor was obtained from a man in his 60s with active COVID-19. Sequenced: peripheral blood. The rearrangement joined TRBV7-2 to TRBJ1-4, with an unclear D gene assignment. CDR3 reads: CASSPRERATEKLFF. In nucleotide form, the sequence is TGTGCCAGCAGCCCGAGAGAGCGGGCCACTGAAAAACTGTTTTTT. The entire variable domain, with the stretches around the CDR3 drawn from the reference TRBV7-2 and TRBJ1-4 proteins, is GAGVSQSPSNKVTEKGKDVELRCDPISGHTALYWYRQSLGQGLEFLIYFQGNSAPDKSGLPSDRFSAERTGGSVSTLTIQRTQQEDSAVYLCASSPRERATEKLFFGSGTQLSVL.